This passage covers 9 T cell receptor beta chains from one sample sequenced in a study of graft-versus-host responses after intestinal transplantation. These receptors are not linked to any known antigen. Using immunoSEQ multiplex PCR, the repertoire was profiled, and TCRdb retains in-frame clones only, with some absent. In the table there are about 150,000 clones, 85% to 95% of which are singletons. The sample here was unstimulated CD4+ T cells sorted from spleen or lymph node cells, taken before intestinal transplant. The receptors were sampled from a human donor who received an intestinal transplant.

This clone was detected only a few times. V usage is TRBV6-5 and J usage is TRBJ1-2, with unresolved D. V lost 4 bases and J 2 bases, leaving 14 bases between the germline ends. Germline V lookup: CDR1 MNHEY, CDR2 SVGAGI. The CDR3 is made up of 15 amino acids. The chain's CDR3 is CASSSETDNNYGYTF. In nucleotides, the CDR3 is TGTGCCAGCAGTTCAGAGACCGATAACAACTATGGCTACACCTTC.

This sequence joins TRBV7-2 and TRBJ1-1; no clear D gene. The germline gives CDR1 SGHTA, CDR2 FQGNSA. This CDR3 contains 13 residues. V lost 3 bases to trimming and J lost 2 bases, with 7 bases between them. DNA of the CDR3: TGTGCCAGCAGCTTCGGCAGAAACACTGAAGCTTTCTTT. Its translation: CASSFGRNTEAFF.

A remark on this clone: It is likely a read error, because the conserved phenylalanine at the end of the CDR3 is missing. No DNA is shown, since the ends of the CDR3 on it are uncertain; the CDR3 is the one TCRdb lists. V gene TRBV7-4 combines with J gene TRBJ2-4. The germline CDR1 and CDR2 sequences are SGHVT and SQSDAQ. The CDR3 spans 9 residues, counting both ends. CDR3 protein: CATKGPRLL.

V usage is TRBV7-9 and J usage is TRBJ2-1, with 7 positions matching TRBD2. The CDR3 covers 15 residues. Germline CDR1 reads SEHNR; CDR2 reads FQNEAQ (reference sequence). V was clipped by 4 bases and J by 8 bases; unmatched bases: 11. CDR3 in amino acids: CASSSAGLPGDEQFF. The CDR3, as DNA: TGTGCCAGCAGCTCCGCGGGACTACCTGGGGATGAGCAGTTCTTC.

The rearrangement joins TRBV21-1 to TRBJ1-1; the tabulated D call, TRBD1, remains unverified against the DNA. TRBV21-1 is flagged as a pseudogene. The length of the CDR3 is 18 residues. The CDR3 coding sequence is TGTGCCAGCAGCAAAGGGCTTAGACAGGGGGCTATACGGACTGAAGCTTTCTTT. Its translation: CASSKGLRQGAIRTEAFF.

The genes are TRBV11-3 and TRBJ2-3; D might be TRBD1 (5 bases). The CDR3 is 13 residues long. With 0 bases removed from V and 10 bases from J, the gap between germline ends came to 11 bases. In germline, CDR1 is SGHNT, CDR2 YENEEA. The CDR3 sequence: CASSLEVRGPQYF. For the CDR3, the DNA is TGTGCCAGCAGCTTAGAGGTTAGGGGTCCGCAGTATTTT.

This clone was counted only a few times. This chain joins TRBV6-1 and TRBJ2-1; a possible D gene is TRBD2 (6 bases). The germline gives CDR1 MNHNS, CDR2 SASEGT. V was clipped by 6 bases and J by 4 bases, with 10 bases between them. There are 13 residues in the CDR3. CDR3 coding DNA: TGTGCCAGCAGAACGACTAGGTACAATGAGCAGTTCTTC. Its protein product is CASRTTRYNEQFF.

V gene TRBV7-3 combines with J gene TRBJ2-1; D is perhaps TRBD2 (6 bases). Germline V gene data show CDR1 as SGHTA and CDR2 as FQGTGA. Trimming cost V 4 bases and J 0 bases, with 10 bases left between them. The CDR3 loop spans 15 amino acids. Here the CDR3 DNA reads TGTGCCAGCAGCTCGGTAGCGGCCTCCTACAATGAGCAGTTCTTC. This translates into CASSSVAASYNEQFF.

The CDR3, as DNA: TGTGCCAGTAGTATCAGGGACCCTCACTCTGGGGCCAACGTCCTGACTTTC. It encodes CASSIRDPHSGANVLTF. The chain links TRBV19 to TRBJ2-6, with D tentatively TRBD1 or TRBD2 (5 bases each). Trimming left V 3 bases short and J 0 bases short, with 12 bases between. Germline assignment: CDR1 LNHDA and CDR2 SQIVND (reference sequence). The CDR3 loop spans 17 amino acids.